This is a list of T cell receptor beta chains from one sample in a study of shared T cell receptors in the human thymus. Assay: immunoSEQ multiplex PCR; the TCRdb copy retains only in-frame clones and omits some. The sample lists fewer than 700,000 clones; around 87% were seen once. These same records also appear under a second study, on human thymus T cells.

Specimen: thymocytes. The receptors derive from a boy under three years old with a congenital heart defect. CDR3s include the opening cysteine and the closing phenylalanine or tryptophan. Each record gives: D gene, clone size, J gene, V gene, CDR3 DNA, CDR3 protein. D genes are given only for firm matches. Clone size is given for some rows only: seen once, a few or many times, or a class if the clone is expanded.

D: TRBD2
size: .
J: TRBJ2-3
V: TRBV5-1
DNA: TGCGCCAGCAGCTTGCAGAGCGGGAAGGAGCACACAGATACGCAGTATTTT
CDR3: CASSLQSGKEHTDTQYF

D: .
size: .
J: TRBJ2-7
V: TRBV7-2
DNA: TGTGCCAGCAGCTTAGCTGGACAGCGGGAAACCTACGAGCAGTACTTC
CDR3: CASSLAGQRETYEQYF

D: .
size: once
J: TRBJ2-7
V: TRBV30
DNA: TGTGCCTGGAGTGCCCCCCCCGGGAATGGCGAGCAGTACTTC
CDR3: CAWSAPPGNGEQYF

D: .
size: .
J: TRBJ2-2
V: TRBV27
DNA: TGTGCCTCTCTTAGGGCAGGGGATAGGACCGGGGAGCTGTTTTTT
CDR3: CASLRAGDRTGELFF

D: TRBD2
size: .
J: TRBJ2-1
V: TRBV27
DNA: TGTGCCAGCAGTTCACTACTAGCGGGAGTCGACAATGAGCAGTTCTTC
CDR3: CASSSLLAGVDNEQFF

D: TRBD2
size: .
J: TRBJ2-1
V: TRBV9
DNA: TGTGCCAGCAGCGCGGGGGGGACTGTCTCCTACAATGAGCAGTTCTTC
CDR3: CASSAGGTVSYNEQFF

D: .
size: .
J: TRBJ1-2
V: TRBV5-1
DNA: TGCGCCAGCACCGGCTTCGTGGGGGGAGGCTACACCTTC
CDR3: CASTGFVGGGYTF

D: TRBD1
size: .
J: TRBJ1-2
V: TRBV11-3
DNA: TGTGCCAGCAGCCGACGACAGGGAGGTGGCTACACCTTC
CDR3: CASSRRQGGGYTF

D: .
size: .
J: TRBJ2-5
V: TRBV28
DNA: TGTGCCAGCACCGCGCTAACAGGGAGAGGGACCCAGTACTTC
CDR3: CASTALTGRGTQYF

D: TRBD2
size: .
J: TRBJ2-7
V: TRBV9
DNA: TGTGCCAGCAGTCGCGGGAGGTTGTCCTACGAGCAGTACTTC
CDR3: CASSRGRLSYEQYF

D: TRBD1
size: once
J: TRBJ1-4
V: TRBV4-3
DNA: TGCGCCAGCAGCCAAGTAAGCAGGACAGGGCCTAATGAAAAACTGTTTTTT
CDR3: CASSQVSRTGPNEKLFF

D: TRBD2
size: .
J: TRBJ2-2
V: TRBV7-9
DNA: TGTGCCAGCAGCAAATCCACTAGCGGGAGGGGGACCGGGGAGCTGTTTTTT
CDR3: CASSKSTSGRGTGELFF

D: TRBD2
size: few
J: TRBJ2-1
V: TRBV19
DNA: TGTGCCAGTAGTATATTTCGTCTCGAGGCGGGAGACAATGAGCAGTTCTTC
CDR3: CASSIFRLEAGDNEQFF

D: TRBD1
size: .
J: TRBJ2-1
V: TRBV28
DNA: TGTGCCAGCAGAGTGGGACAGGCTCGCTCCTACAATGAGCAGTTCTTC
CDR3: CASRVGQARSYNEQFF

D: TRBD2
size: .
J: TRBJ2-3
V: TRBV5-8
DNA: TGTGCCAGCAGCACCCCAACTAGCGGAGGAAGCACAGATACGCAGTATTTT
CDR3: CASSTPTSGGSTDTQYF

D: TRBD2
size: .
J: TRBJ2-7
V: TRBV12-5
DNA: TGTGCTAGTGGTCTCGGGACTAGCGGGAAATACGAGCAGTACTTC
CDR3: CASGLGTSGKYEQYF

D: .
size: .
J: TRBJ2-7
V: TRBV11-2
DNA: TGTGCCAGCAGCTTAGGTAGCAGCTACGAGCAGTACTTC
CDR3: CASSLGSSYEQYF

D: TRBD2
size: .
J: TRBJ2-1
V: TRBV30
DNA: TGTGCCTGGAGTGTAAGGGTACCGGGACTAGCGGTTTACAATGAGCAGTTCTTC
CDR3: CAWSVRVPGLAVYNEQFF

D: .
size: .
J: TRBJ2-5
V: TRBV7-2
DNA: TGTGCCAGCAGCACCTCGACAGATCAAGAGACCCAGTACTTC
CDR3: CASSTSTDQETQYF

D: .
size: .
J: TRBJ1-1
V: TRBV11-2
DNA: TGTGCCAGCAGCTCCGCTAATCCCCGGGACTCTGTGAACACTGAAGCTTTCTTT
CDR3: CASSSANPRDSVNTEAFF

D: TRBD2
size: .
J: TRBJ2-7
V: TRBV27
DNA: TGTGCCAGCACAATTATGGGGACTAGCGGGAGTGCCTACGAGCAGTACTTC
CDR3: CASTIMGTSGSAYEQYF

D: TRBD1
size: .
J: TRBJ1-1
V: TRBV5-1
DNA: TGCGCCAGCAGCCGAGGGACAGGACGAGCTTTCTTT
CDR3: CASSRGTGRAFF

D: .
size: .
J: TRBJ1-5
V: TRBV19
DNA: TGTGCCAGTAGTACTGGGGGCTATAATCAGCCCCAGCATTTT
CDR3: CASSTGGYNQPQHF

D: TRBD2
size: .
J: TRBJ2-2
V: TRBV6-4
DNA: TGTGCCAGCAGTGACCCGCCGGGACTAGCGGGGACGCCGGCGAACACCGGGGAGCTGTTTTTT
CDR3: CASSDPPGLAGTPANTGELFF

D: TRBD2
size: once
J: TRBJ2-2
V: TRBV19
DNA: TGTGCCAGTAGTATTGGGACTAGCGGAGACACCGGGGAGCTGTTTTTT
CDR3: CASSIGTSGDTGELFF

D: TRBD2
size: .
J: TRBJ2-7
V: TRBV4-2
DNA: TGTGCCAGCAGCGCGGGACTAGCGGGGAACTACGAGCAGTACTTC
CDR3: CASSAGLAGNYEQYF

D: TRBD1
size: .
J: TRBJ1-5
V: TRBV19
DNA: TGTGCCAGTAGTATAGGCGGCAGGGGGAATCAGCCCCAGCATTTT
CDR3: CASSIGGRGNQPQHF

D: .
size: .
J: TRBJ2-7
V: TRBV7-2
DNA: TGTGCCAGCAGCGACCCCAGCGGACCCTACGAGCAGTACTTC
CDR3: CASSDPSGPYEQYF

D: .
size: .
J: TRBJ1-3
V: TRBV27
DNA: TGTGCCAGCAGTTTACATGGGGGCGGTGGAAACACCATATATTTT
CDR3: CASSLHGGGGNTIYF

D: .
size: .
J: TRBJ2-7
V: TRBV25-1
DNA: TGTGCCAGCAGTGGTGACGGCGGGCTAGCGACGTACTTC
CDR3: CASSGDGGLATYF

D: TRBD1
size: .
J: TRBJ2-5
V: TRBV4-3
DNA: TGCGCCAGCAGCCATTGGGGACAGCACCAAGAGACCCAGTACTTC
CDR3: CASSHWGQHQETQYF

D: TRBD1
size: .
J: TRBJ1-5
V: TRBV4-1
DNA: TGCGCCAGCAGCCAAGTTTTAAGCGGACAGGGGGCTAATTGGGATCAGCCCCAGCATTTT
CDR3: CASSQVLSGQGANWDQPQHF

D: .
size: .
J: TRBJ1-2
V: TRBV6-5
DNA: TGTGCCAGCAAGGCGGGGGGTGAGGGCTACACCTTC
CDR3: CASKAGGEGYTF

D: TRBD2
size: .
J: TRBJ2-7
V: TRBV4-3
DNA: TGCGCCAGCAGCCAAGAGGCACCTCCGGGACTAGCGGGAGCCGGGGACGAGCAGTACTTC
CDR3: CASSQEAPPGLAGAGDEQYF

D: .
size: once
J: TRBJ1-2
V: TRBV5-6
DNA: TGTGCCAGCAGCTTGGTGGGCCAGGGAAGAAATGGCTATGGCTACACCTTC
CDR3: CASSLVGQGRNGYGYTF

D: .
size: once
J: TRBJ2-7
V: TRBV6-5
DNA: TGTGCCAGCAGTTACTCTCTAGGACAGAGCTACGAGCAGTACTTC
CDR3: CASSYSLGQSYEQYF

D: TRBD1
size: .
J: TRBJ1-5
V: TRBV28
DNA: TGTGCCAGCAGACACAGGGGCGATACACCTCAAAATCAGCCCCAGCATTTT
CDR3: CASRHRGDTPQNQPQHF

D: TRBD1
size: .
J: TRBJ1-2
V: TRBV6-1
DNA: TGTGCCAGCAGTGAGACACCTTACGGGACAGCAGGGGACTATGGCTACACCTTC
CDR3: CASSETPYGTAGDYGYTF

D: .
size: .
J: TRBJ2-1
V: TRBV7-9
DNA: TGTGCCAGCAGCTTAGTGGTAGCCGGGATCGGCTCCTACAATGAGCAGTTCTTC
CDR3: CASSLVVAGIGSYNEQFF

D: TRBD1
size: .
J: TRBJ2-7
V: TRBV7-3
DNA: TGTGCCAGCAGCCTGGGAGGGACAGGGGGTGGATACGAGCAGTACTTC
CDR3: CASSLGGTGGGYEQYF

D: .
size: .
J: TRBJ1-4
V: TRBV4-3
DNA: TGCGCCAGCAGCCAAGATTTAGCAACTAATGAAAAACTGTTTTTT
CDR3: CASSQDLATNEKLFF

D: .
size: .
J: TRBJ2-2
V: TRBV4-3
DNA: TGCGCCAGCAGCCAAGAGGGGATTTCGGGGACTGCGAACACCGGGGAGCTGTTTTTT
CDR3: CASSQEGISGTANTGELFF

D: TRBD1
size: .
J: TRBJ1-2
V: TRBV4-1
DNA: TGCGCCAGCAGCCTGGGAGGACAGGGGCGACACTATGGCTACACCTTC
CDR3: CASSLGGQGRHYGYTF

D: TRBD2
size: .
J: TRBJ2-2
V: TRBV18
DNA: TGTGCCAGCTCACCACGGGGACTAGCGGGAGGGAATGGCACCGGGGAGCTGTTTTTT
CDR3: CASSPRGLAGGNGTGELFF

D: TRBD1
size: .
J: TRBJ2-2
V: TRBV13
DNA: TGTGCCAGCAGCTCCCGGGACAGGGGTAAACGGGAGCTGTTTTTT
CDR3: CASSSRDRGKRELFF

D: .
size: .
J: TRBJ2-5
V: TRBV7-9
DNA: TGTGCCAGCAGCTTATCCTCGGAGATACAAGAGACCCAGTACTTC
CDR3: CASSLSSEIQETQYF

D: TRBD2
size: few
J: TRBJ2-1
V: TRBV14
DNA: TGTGCCAGCAGCCAAGAACTAGCGGGGTGTTGGTACAATGAGCAGTTCTTC
CDR3: CASSQELAGCWYNEQFF

D: TRBD2
size: .
J: TRBJ2-3
V: TRBV2
DNA: TGTGCCAGCAGTGAAGCCGGGACTAGCGGGAGCACAGATACGCAGTATTTT
CDR3: CASSEAGTSGSTDTQYF

D: TRBD2
size: once
J: TRBJ2-3
V: TRBV4-1
DNA: TGCGCCAGCAGCCAAGGATCGCTAGCGGGAGGCAATACCCTTACTAGCACAGATACGCAGTATTTT
CDR3: CASSQGSLAGGNTLTSTDTQYF

D: .
size: once
J: TRBJ1-5
V: TRBV4-3
DNA: TGCGCCAGCAGCCAAGTGGTTGGACACAGGGAGTATCAGCCCCAGCATTTT
CDR3: CASSQVVGHREYQPQHF

D: TRBD1
size: few
J: TRBJ2-7
V: TRBV5-1
DNA: TGCGCCAGCAGCAAGGACAGGCGAACCTACGAGCAGTACTTC
CDR3: CASSKDRRTYEQYF

D: TRBD2
size: .
J: TRBJ2-5
V: TRBV12-5
DNA: TGTGCTAGTGGCCCTAGCGGGAGGGCCGAACAAGAGACCCAGTACTTC
CDR3: CASGPSGRAEQETQYF

D: .
size: few
J: TRBJ1-1
V: TRBV19
DNA: TGTGCCAGTAGTATAGGTAAGGGGTTGGGCACTGAAGCTTTCTTT
CDR3: CASSIGKGLGTEAFF